The 12 T cell receptor beta chains given below trace back to one sample, sequenced in a study of T-cell reconstitution after alpha-beta-depleted transplantation in children. Construction of the TCRbeta library involved unique molecular identifiers. MiXCR, applied by TCRdb to the PCR reads, yields one record per CDR3 protein. The sample has about 270,000 distinct CDR3 sequences, about 10% seen once. The source material was PBMCs from the stem cell graft donor, sampled from the stem cell graft. These receptors all stem from a human donor who donated a stem cell graft to a child with SCID.

This clonotype was observed a handful of times. The chain employs TRBV7-9 and TRBJ2-1; the D is unclear. Germline V CDR1 and CDR2: SEHNR, FQNEAQ (reference sequence). Trimming pared 8 bases from V and 5 bases from J, leaving 10 bases between. This CDR3 comprises 12 residues. This CDR3 reads CASGVLDNEQFF. In DNA, the CDR3 is TGTGCCAGCGGCGTCCTCGACAATGAGCAGTTCTTC.

This clonotype was seen at least ten times. The chain carries TRBV2 and TRBJ2-3, with 9 positions matching TRBD2. Germline V gives CDR1 SNHLY, CDR2 FYNNEI. The CDR3 consists of 17 residues. Unmatched junction bases numbered 13, after V lost 9 bases and J lost 0 bases. As DNA, the CDR3 is TGTGCCAGTGCTAGCGGGGTCCTTCCTCTTAGCACAGATACGCAGTATTTT. It codes for CASASGVLPLSTDTQYF.

At least ten counts were recorded for this clonotype. This sequence joins TRBV15 and TRBJ1-5; D might be TRBD1 (6 bases). Germline V gives CDR1 LNHNV, CDR2 YYDKDF (reference sequence). V lost 0 bases to trimming and J lost 7 bases, with 13 bases between them. CDR3 length: 15 residues. CDR3 in DNA: TGTGCCACCAGCAGAGAAGGGGGGCGGAGCCAGCCCCAGCATTTT. Protein sequence: CATSREGGRSQPQHF.

In this sample, this clonotype turned up a few times. This chain joins TRBV5-1 and TRBJ2-7, with D maybe TRBD1 (6 bases). V shed 4 bases and J shed 2 bases, with 16 bases lying between them. This CDR3 spans 15 amino acids. Germline V gives CDR1 SGHRS, CDR2 YFSETQ. As DNA, the CDR3 is TGCGCCAGCAGCGCGGATGGACAGAGGGCCTACGAGCAGTACTTC. This encodes CASSADGQRAYEQYF.

The V and J genes are TRBV29-1 and TRBJ2-1, with D maybe TRBD2 (6 bases). The CDR3 has 15 residues. Trimming left V 8 bases short and J 2 bases short, with 19 bases between. The germline gives CDR1 SQVTM, CDR2 ANQGSEA. The CDR3 protein is CSLGRFPATYNEQFF. As DNA, the CDR3 is TGCAGCCTGGGGAGGTTCCCGGCCACCTACAATGAGCAGTTCTTC.

The chain links TRBV7-9 to TRBJ2-4, with no clear D. The germline V and J ends were trimmed by 3 bases and 5 bases, with 14 bases remaining between them. The CDR3 has 15 residues. CDR1 is SEHNR, CDR2 FQNEAQ, per germline (reference sequence). As DNA, the CDR3 is TGTGCCAGCAGCTTTCCCCTTACAGAACAAAACATTCAGTACTTC. Translating gives CASSFPLTEQNIQYF.

This clonotype was found many times. The J gene is TRBJ2-2, the V gene TRBV12-3 or TRBV12-4; D unclear. Trimming cost V 3 bases and J 0 bases, with 2 bases left between them. The CDR3 covers 13 residues. The DNA for the CDR3 is TGTGCCAGCAGTTTCCCGAACACCGGGGAGCTGTTTTTT. Translation gives CASSFPNTGELFF.

This clonotype was observed many times. The rearrangement links TRBV5-1 to TRBJ1-3; 9 bases fit TRBD1. V dropped 4 bases and J dropped 0; count of bases not matched to a gene: 5. This CDR3 is 16 amino acids long. Germline V CDR1 and CDR2: SGHRS, YFSETQ. The CDR3 loop is CASSAGQGSSGNTIYF. In DNA, the CDR3 is TGCGCCAGCAGCGCCGGACAGGGGAGCTCTGGAAACACCATATATTTT.

CDR3 nucleotides: TGTGCCAGCAGAGATAACAGGGGCGGCAATGAGCAGTTCTTC. It translates to CASRDNRGGNEQFF. The chain carries TRBV12-3 or TRBV12-4 and TRBJ2-1; 7 bases agree with TRBD1. J was trimmed by 6 bases and V by 6 bases; bases with no gene match: 8. The CDR3 loop spans 14 amino acids.

This chain uses TRBV5-1 with TRBJ1-4; 7 bases agree with TRBD1. Germline CDR1 and CDR2: SGHRS and YFSETQ. V lost 4 bases and J lost 4; bases outside the gene matches: 7. This CDR3 contains 15 residues. CDR3 residues: CASSHSGGGNEKLFF. CDR3 sequence (DNA): TGCGCCAGCAGCCACTCAGGGGGGGGTAATGAAAAACTGTTTTTT.

The gene calls are TRBV3-1 and TRBJ2-3; D might be TRBD1 (5 bases). From germline, CDR1 is LGHDT and CDR2 YNNKEL (reference sequence). The CDR3 runs 15 residues. Trimming shortened V by 5 bases and J by 0 bases, and 12 bases separated the two germline ends. The CDR3: CASSSLGESTDTQYF. DNA for the CDR3: TGTGCCAGCAGCTCGCTAGGGGAAAGCACAGATACGCAGTATTTT.

The table lists this clonotype with many counts. The J gene is TRBJ2-7, the V gene TRBV4-1; D is uncertain. The CDR3 sequence is 13 residues long. Germline assignment: CDR1 MGHRA and CDR2 YSYEKL. V shed 0 bases and J shed 9 bases, with 12 bases lying between them. CDR3 sequence reads: CASSQDKWSAQYF. The CDR3 bases are TGCGCCAGCAGCCAAGATAAGTGGTCAGCGCAGTACTTC.